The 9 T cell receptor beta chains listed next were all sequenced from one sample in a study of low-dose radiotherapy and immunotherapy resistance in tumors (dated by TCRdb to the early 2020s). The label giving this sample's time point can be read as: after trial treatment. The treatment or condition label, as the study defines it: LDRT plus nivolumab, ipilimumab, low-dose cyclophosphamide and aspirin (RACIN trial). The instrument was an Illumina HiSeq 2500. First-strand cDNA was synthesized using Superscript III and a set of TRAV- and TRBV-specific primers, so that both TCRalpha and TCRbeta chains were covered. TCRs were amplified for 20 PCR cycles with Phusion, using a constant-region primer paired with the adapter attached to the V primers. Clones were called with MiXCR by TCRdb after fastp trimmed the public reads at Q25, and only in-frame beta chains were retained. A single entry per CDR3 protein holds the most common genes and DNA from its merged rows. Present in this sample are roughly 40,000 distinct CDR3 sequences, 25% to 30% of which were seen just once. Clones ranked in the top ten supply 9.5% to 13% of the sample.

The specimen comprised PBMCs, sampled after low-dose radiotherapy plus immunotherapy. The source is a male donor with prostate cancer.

The CDR3 DNA is TGCGCCAGCAGCAGCGACAGGGGGGCGCAGTATTTT. Translation: CASSSDRGAQYF. The V call is TRBV5-1, the J call TRBJ2-3; TRBD1 agrees at 9 bases. The V gene's germline CDR1 is SGHRS and CDR2 YFSETQ. The CDR3 runs 12 residues. Trimming removed 4 bases from V and 10 bases from J; junction bases left unmatched: 4.

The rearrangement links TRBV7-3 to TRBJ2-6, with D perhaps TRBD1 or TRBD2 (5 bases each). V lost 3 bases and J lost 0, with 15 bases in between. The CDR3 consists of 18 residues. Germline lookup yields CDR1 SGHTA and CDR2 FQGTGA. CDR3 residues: CASSLPALGGSGANVLTF. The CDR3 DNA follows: TGTGCCAGCAGCTTGCCCGCTCTTGGGGGCTCTGGGGCCAACGTCCTGACTTTC.

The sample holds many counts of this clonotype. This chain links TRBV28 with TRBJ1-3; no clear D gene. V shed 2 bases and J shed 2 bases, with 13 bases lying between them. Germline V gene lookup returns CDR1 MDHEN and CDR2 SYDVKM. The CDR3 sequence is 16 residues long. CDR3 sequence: CASSLGFRVTGNTIYF. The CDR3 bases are TGTGCCAGCAGTTTAGGGTTCCGGGTAACTGGAAACACCATATATTTT.

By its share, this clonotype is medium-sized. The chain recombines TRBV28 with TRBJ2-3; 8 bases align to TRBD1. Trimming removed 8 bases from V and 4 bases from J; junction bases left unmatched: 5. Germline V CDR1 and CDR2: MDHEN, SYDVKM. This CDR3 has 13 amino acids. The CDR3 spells CASRTGSPDTQYF. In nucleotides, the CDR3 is TGTGCCAGCCGGACAGGGAGTCCAGATACGCAGTATTTT.

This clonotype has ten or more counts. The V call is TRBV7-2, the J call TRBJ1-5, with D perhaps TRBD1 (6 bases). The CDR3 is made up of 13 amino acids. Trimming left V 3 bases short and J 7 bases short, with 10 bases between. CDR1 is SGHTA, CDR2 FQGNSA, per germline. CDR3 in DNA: TGTGCCAGCAGCTTCGACAGGTACCAGCCCCAGCATTTT. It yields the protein CASSFDRYQPQHF.

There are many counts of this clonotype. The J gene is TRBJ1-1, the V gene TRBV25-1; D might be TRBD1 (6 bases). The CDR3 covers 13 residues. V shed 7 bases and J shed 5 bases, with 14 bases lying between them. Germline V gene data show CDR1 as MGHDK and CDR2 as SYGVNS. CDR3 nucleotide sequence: TGTGCCAGCAAAAGGGGGGGGGAGACTGAAGCTTTCTTT. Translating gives CASKRGGETEAFF.

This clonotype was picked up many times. The CDR3 coding sequence is TGTGCCAGCAACCCAGGCGGGGGGAACTACGAGCAGTACTTC. The encoded protein is CASNPGGGNYEQYF. The V call is TRBV7-2, the J call TRBJ2-7, with TRBD2 matching over 8 bases. The CDR3 extends over 14 amino acids. Looked up from germline, CDR1 is SGHTA and CDR2 is FQGNSA. The ends lost 7 bases at V and 3 bases at J; junction bases unmatched: 8.

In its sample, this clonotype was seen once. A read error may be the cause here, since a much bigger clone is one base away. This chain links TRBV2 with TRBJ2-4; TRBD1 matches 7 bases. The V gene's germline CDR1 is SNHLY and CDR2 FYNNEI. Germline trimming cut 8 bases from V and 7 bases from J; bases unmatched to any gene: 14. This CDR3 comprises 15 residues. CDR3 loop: CASERGPEQGNIQYF. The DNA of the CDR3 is TGTGCCAGCGAACGTGGACCCGAACAGGGGAACATTCAGTACTTC.

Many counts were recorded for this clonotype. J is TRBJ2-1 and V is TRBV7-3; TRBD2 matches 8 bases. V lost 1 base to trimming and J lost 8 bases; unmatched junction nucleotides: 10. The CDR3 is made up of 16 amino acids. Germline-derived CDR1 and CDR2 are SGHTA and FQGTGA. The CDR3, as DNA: TGTGCCAGCAGCTTAAACCCCGGACTAGCCTATGATGAGCAGTTCTTC. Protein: CASSLNPGLAYDEQFF.